This T cell receptor (beta chain) was sequenced for a study of shared clonotypes between healthy human individuals. The V gene's germline CDR1 is ENHRY and CDR2 SYGVKD. This CDR3 has 14 amino acids. J was trimmed by 8 bases and V by 10 bases; bases with no gene match: 15. The table came from immunoSEQ multiplex PCR; TCRdb's copy has only in-frame clones and leaves some out. There are around 990,000 clones in the sample; around 77% occur only once, and over 0.8% lies in the top ten. The source material was memory CD4+ T cells from PBMCs. The sample's subset: CD45RA-negative fraction. The sequence came from a man aged 18 to 35 in good health. Some clones in this sample may be carry-over from other donors' samples. V usage is TRBV10-3 and J usage is TRBJ1-1; 8 bases line up with TRBD1. CDR3 loop: CASSQGQGVKEAFF. The CDR3 nucleotides read TGTGCCAGCAGCCAAGGACAGGGTGTTAAGGAAGCTTTCTTT.